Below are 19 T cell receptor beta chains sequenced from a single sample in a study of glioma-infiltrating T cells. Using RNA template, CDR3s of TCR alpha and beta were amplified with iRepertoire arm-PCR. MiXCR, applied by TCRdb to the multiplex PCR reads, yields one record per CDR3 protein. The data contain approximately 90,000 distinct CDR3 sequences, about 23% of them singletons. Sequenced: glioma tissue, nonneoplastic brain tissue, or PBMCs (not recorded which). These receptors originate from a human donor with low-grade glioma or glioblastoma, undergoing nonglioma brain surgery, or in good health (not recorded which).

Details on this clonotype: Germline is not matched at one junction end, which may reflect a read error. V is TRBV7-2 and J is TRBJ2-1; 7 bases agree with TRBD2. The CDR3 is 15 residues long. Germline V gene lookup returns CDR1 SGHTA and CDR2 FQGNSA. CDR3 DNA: TGTGCCTGCAGCTTAGAACTAGCGCTTTACAATGGGCAGTTCTTC. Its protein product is CACSLELALYNGQFF.

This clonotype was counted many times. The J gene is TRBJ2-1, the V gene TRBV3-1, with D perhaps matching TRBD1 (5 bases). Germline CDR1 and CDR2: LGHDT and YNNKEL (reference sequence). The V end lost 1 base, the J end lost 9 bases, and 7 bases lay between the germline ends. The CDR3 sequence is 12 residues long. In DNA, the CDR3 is TGTGCCAGCAGCCAAGGGACACCTGAGCAGTTCTTC. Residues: CASSQGTPEQFF.

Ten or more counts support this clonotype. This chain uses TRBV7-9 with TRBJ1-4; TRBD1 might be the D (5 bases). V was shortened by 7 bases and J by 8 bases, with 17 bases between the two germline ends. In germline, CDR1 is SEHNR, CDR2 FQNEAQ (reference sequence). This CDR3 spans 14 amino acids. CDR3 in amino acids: CASTRSGGNEKLFF. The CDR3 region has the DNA TGTGCCAGCACCCGTTCGGGGGGGAACGAAAAACTGTTTTTT.

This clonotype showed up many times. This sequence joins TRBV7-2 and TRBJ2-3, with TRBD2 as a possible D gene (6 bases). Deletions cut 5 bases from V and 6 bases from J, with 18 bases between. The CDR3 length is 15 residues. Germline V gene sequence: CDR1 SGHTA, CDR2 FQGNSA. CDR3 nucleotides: TGTGCCAGCAGCCCTCTGGACTTAGCGGTCGATACGCAGTATTTT. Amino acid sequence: CASSPLDLAVDTQYF.

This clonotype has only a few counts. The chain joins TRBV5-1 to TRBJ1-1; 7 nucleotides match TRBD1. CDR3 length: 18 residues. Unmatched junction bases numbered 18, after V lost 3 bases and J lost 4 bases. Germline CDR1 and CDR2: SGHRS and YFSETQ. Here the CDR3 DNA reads TGCGCCAGCAGCTGGGACGGGACAGTCATTAATTCGGGCACTGAAGCTTTCTTT. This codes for CASSWDGTVINSGTEAFF.

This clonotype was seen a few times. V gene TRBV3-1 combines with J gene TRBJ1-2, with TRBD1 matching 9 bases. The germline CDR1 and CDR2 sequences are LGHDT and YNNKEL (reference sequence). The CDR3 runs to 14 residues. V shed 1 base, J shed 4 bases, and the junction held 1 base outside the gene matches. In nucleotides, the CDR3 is TGTGCCAGCAGCCAAGGGGGACAGGGCTATGGCTACACCTTC. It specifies CASSQGGQGYGYTF.

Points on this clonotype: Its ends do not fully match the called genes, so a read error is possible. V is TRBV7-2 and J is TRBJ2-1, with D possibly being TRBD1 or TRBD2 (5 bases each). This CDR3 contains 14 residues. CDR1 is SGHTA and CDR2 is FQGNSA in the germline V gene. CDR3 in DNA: TGCGCCAGCAGCTGGGGACCGGCCCAAGAGACCCAGTTCTTC. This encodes CASSWGPAQETQFF. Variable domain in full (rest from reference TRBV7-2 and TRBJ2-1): GAGVSQSPSNKVTEKGKDVELRCDPISGHTALYWYRQSLGQGLEFLIYFQGNSAPDKSGLPSDRFSAERTGGSVSTLTIQRTQQEDSAVYLCASSWGPAQETQFFGPGTRLTVL.

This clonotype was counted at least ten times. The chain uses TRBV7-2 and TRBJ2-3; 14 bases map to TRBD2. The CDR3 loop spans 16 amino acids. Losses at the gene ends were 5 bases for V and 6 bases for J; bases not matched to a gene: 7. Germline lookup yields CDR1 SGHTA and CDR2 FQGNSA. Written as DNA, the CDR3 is TGTGCCAGCAGCCTGGGACTAGCGGGAGAAGGGGATACGCAGTATTTT. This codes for CASSLGLAGEGDTQYF.

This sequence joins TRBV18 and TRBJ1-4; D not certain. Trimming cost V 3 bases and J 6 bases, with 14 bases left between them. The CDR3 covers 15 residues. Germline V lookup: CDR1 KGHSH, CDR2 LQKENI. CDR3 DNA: TGTGCCAGCTCACCCACGAAAGCGCAATATGAAAAACTGTTTTTT. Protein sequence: CASSPTKAQYEKLFF.

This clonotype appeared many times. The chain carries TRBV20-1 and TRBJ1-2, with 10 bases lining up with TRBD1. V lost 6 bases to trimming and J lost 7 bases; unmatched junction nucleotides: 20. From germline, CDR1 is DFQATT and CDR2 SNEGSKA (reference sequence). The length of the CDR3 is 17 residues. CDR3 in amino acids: CSATPPDRGAFLGGYTF. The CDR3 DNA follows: TGCAGTGCCACCCCACCGGACAGGGGGGCGTTCTTAGGTGGCTACACCTTC.

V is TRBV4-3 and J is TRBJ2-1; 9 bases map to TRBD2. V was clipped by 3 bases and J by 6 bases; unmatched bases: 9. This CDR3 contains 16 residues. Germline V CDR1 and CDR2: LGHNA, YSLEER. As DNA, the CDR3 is TGCGCCAGCAGCCAGGACCCTAGCGGGGTACTCAATGAGCAGTTCTTC. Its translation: CASSQDPSGVLNEQFF.

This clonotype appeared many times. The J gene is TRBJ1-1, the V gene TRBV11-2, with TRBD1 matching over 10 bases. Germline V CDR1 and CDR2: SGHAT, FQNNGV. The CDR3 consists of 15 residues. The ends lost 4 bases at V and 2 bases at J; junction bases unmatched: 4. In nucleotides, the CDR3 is TGTGCCAGCAGCTACCGGGACAGGGGAAACACTGAAGCTTTCTTT. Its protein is CASSYRDRGNTEAFF.

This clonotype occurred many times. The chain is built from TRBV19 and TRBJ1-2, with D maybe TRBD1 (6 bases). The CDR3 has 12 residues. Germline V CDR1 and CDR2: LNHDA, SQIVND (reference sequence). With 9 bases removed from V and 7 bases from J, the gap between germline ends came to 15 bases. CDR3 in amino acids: CASRQAGSGYTF. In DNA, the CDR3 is TGTGCCAGCAGACAGGCCGGCTCTGGCTACACCTTC.

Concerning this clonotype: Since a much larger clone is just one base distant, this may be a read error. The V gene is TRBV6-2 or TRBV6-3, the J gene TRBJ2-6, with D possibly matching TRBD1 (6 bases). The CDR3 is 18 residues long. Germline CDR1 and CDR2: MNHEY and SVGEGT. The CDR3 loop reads CASSYSGTQSSGAYVLTF. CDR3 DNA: TGTGCCAGCAGTTATTCGGGGACACAAAGCTCTGGGGCCTACGTCCTGACTTTC.

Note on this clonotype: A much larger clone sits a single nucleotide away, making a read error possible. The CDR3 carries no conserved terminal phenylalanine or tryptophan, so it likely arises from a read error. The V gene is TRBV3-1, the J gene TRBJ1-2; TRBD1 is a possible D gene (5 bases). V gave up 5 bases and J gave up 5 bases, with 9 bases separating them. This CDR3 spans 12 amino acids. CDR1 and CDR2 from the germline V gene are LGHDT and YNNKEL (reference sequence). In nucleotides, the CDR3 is TGTGCCAGCAGCGGGACCAAGTATGGCTACACCCTC. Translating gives CASSGTKYGYTL.

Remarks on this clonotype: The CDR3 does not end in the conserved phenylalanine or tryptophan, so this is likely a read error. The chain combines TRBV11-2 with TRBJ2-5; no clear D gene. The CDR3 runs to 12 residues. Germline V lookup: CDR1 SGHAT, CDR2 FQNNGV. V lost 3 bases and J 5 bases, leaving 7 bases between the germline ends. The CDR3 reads CASSLDGETQYL. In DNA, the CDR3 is TGTGCCAGCAGCTTGGACGGGGAGACCCAGTACCTC.

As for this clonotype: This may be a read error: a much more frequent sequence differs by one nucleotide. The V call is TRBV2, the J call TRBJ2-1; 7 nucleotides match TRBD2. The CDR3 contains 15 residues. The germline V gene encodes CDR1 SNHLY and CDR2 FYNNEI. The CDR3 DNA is TGTGCCAGCCTAGCGGAAGTTGGGGTCAACAATGGGCAGTTCTTC. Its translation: CASLAEVGVNNGQFF.

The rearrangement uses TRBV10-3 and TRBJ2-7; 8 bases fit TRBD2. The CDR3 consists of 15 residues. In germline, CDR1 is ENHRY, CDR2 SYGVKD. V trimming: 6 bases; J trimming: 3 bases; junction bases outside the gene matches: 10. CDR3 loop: CAIRSPEREFYEQYF. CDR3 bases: TGTGCCATCAGAAGTCCCGAGCGGGAGTTCTACGAGCAGTACTTC.

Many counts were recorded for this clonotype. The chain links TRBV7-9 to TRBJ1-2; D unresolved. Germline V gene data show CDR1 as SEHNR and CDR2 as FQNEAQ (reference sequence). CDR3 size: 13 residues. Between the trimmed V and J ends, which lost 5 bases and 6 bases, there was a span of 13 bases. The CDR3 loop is CASSPGVGDGYTF. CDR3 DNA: TGTGCCAGCAGCCCGGGAGTTGGGGATGGCTACACCTTC.